This is a list of T cell receptor beta chains from one sample in a study of lymphopenia after photon versus proton radiotherapy. Produced via immunoSEQ multiplex PCR; TCRdb's table is partial and in-frame only. The sample carries roughly 23,000 clones, roughly 91% recorded once. The sample in question was peripheral blood, obtained from a patient treated with proton-based radiotherapy. The source of these receptors is a man older than 75 with esophageal cancer. Each CDR3 is given with its conserved first and last residue. The D gene is left open where the match is weak. Clone size is stated in some rows and not others, as once, few, many or a class when expanded.

clone_size	v_call	j_call	d_call	cdr3_length	cdr3_aa	cdr3_nt
NA	TRBV19	TRBJ2-7	TRBD1	14	CATEQTGGIYEQYF	TGTGCCACGGAACAGACAGGGGGAATATACGAGCAGTACTTC
once	TRBV7-7	TRBJ2-7	TRBD2	14	CASSPGLAGDEQYF	TGTGCCAGCAGCCCGGGACTAGCGGGAGATGAGCAGTACTTC
NA	TRBV28	TRBJ1-2	NA	16	CASSLEAIYGAGGYTF	TGTGCCAGCAGTTTAGAAGCCATTTACGGGGCAGGTGGCTACACCTTC
NA	TRBV5-6	TRBJ1-2	TRBD1	16	CASSRPWGQGAYGYTF	TGTGCCAGCAGCCGCCCCTGGGGACAGGGGGCCTATGGCTACACCTTC
once	TRBV9	TRBJ1-2	NA	16	CASSVGVGGLGYGYTF	TGTGCCAGCAGCGTAGGTGTCGGGGGGCTTGGTTATGGCTACACCTTC
NA	TRBV4-3	TRBJ1-5	NA	13	CASSQDLGQPQHF	TGCGCCAGCAGCCAAGATCTGGGTCAGCCCCAGCATTTT
NA	TRBV18	TRBJ2-1	NA	13	CASSPYQGNEQFF	TGTGCCAGCTCACCATATCAGGGGAATGAGCAGTTCTTC
NA	TRBV7-9	TRBJ2-5	NA	13	CASSLEAGETQYF	TGTGCCAGCAGCTTAGAGGCCGGAGAGACCCAGTACTTC
once	TRBV4-3	TRBJ2-1	TRBD1	15	CASSQEAQGALEQFF	TGCGCCAGCAGCCAAGAGGCTCAGGGGGCTCTTGAGCAGTTCTTC
NA	TRBV15	TRBJ1-5	TRBD1	14	CATSPGGGSQPQHF	TGTGCCACCAGCCCAGGGGGTGGAAGTCAGCCCCAGCATTTT
NA	TRBV18	TRBJ1-4	NA	16	CASSPRSVATNEKLFF	TGTGCCAGCTCACCACGTTCAGTAGCAACTAATGAAAAACTGTTTTTT
NA	TRBV19	TRBJ1-2	NA	14	CASSIGGPNYGYTF	TGTGCCAGTAGTATAGGAGGGCCTAACTATGGCTACACCTTC
NA	TRBV6-1	TRBJ2-1	NA	15	CASRPSQGWSSEQFF	TGTGCCAGCAGACCTTCCCAGGGGTGGAGCAGTGAGCAGTTCTTC
NA	TRBV19	TRBJ2-7	NA	16	CASSIGRTASMDEQYF	TGTGCCAGTAGTATAGGCCGGACAGCCTCTATGGACGAGCAGTACTTC
NA	TRBV11-2	TRBJ1-3	NA	12	CASSSQRNTIYF	TGTGCCAGCAGCTCACAGCGAAACACCATATATTTT
NA	TRBV6-6	TRBJ2-7	TRBD1	14	CASSRRTGYYEQYF	TGTGCCAGCAGTCGCAGGACAGGATACTACGAGCAGTACTTC
NA	TRBV18	TRBJ2-7	NA	17	CASSRTRLTGPSAEQYF	TGTGCCAGCTCACGCACCCGACTTACAGGGCCCTCCGCCGAGCAGTACTTC